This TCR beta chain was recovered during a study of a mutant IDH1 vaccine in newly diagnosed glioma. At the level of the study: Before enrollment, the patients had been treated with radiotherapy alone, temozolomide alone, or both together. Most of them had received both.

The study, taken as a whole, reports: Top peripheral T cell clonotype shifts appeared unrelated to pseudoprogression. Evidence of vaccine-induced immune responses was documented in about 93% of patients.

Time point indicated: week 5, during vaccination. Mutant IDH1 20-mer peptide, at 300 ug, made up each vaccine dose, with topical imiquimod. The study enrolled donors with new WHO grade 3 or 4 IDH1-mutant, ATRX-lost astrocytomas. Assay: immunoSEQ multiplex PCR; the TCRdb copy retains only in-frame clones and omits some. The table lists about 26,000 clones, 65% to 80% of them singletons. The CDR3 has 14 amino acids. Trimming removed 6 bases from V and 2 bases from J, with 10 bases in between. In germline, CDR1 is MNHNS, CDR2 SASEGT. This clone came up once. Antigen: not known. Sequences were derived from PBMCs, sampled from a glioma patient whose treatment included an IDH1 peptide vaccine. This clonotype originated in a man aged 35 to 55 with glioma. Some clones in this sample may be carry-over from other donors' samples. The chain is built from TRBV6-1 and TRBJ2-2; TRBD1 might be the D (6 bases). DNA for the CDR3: TGTGCCAGCAGGGGGGCCAGTAACACCGGGGAGCTGTTTTTT. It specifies CASRGASNTGELFF.